The clone carrying this T cell receptor beta chain came up once. This record comes from a study of blood T cell repertoires in COVID-19. Across the study: The United States, Italy and Spain were the sources of the acute and convalescent COVID-19 samples. In each case, the material was cDNA or gDNA derived from T cells, B-cell-depleted T cells, or PBMCs.

Per the authors' pipeline: Estimated nucleated cell counts came from reference gene primer amplification. The repertoire was sequenced with immunoSEQ multiplex PCR; TCRdb's copy has only in-frame clones and lacks some. Clone size and the V and J calls come from that table; the DNA yielded D and trimming. The data contain about 280,000 clones, about nine tenths of them singletons. V lost 4 bases, J lost 0 bases, and 9 bases stayed unmatched. Germline CDR1 reads MNHEY; CDR2 reads SMNVEV (reference sequence). The CDR3 totals 17 residues. This receptor was identified in a man aged 35 to 55 with active or convalescent COVID-19. V gene TRBV27 combines with J gene TRBJ2-4; 7 bases are a match to TRBD1. The specimen was peripheral blood. CDR3 coding DNA: TGTGCCAGCAGTTCGTTAGGGGGCGGCTTAGCCAAAAACATTCAGTACTTC. Translated: CASSSLGGGLAKNIQYF.